These T cell receptor beta chains were read from a single sample in a study of cytomegalovirus exposure and HLA in healthy donors. The assay was immunoSEQ multiplex PCR, and TCRdb's table has in-frame clones only and misses some. Among roughly 140,000 clones, around 77% were seen once, and the ten largest hold 4.5% to 5%. Source material: PBMCs. The receptors shown here come from a woman in her 50s in good health and CMV-seronegative. Both conserved end residues are part of each CDR3. D genes are given only for firm matches. Rows give clone size only sometimes, using once, few, many, or a class for an expanded clone.

size | J | V | D | DNA | CDR3
. | TRBJ1-1 | TRBV7-2 | . | TGTGCCAGCAGCCACGGGAACACTGAAGCTTTCTTT | CASSHGNTEAFF
. | TRBJ2-2 | TRBV7-7 | TRBD2 | TGTGCTAGCAGCTCGGAACTAGCGGGGGGGCCAACCGGGGAGCTGTTTTTT | CASSSELAGGPTGELFF
once | TRBJ2-2 | TRBV6-5 | TRBD1 | TGTGCCAGCAGGGGGACAGGGGACACCGGGGAGCTGTTTTTT | CASRGTGDTGELFF
. | TRBJ2-7 | TRBV7-6 | . | TGTGCCAGCAGCTTTGATTTAGCGTTACGCGAGCAGTACTTC | CASSFDLALREQYF
once | TRBJ1-2 | TRBV19 | TRBD1 | TGTGCCAGCCGACGGGGGACAGGGCGTAACTATGGCTACACCTTC | CASRRGTGRNYGYTF
. | TRBJ2-7 | TRBV13 | TRBD1 | TGTGCCAGCAGCTTGGACAGGTTAACCTACGAGCAGTACTTC | CASSLDRLTYEQYF
. | TRBJ1-3 | TRBV28 | . | TGTGCCAGCGAGTTGGGGGGCGGGGGAAGCACCATATATTTT | CASELGGGGSTIYF
. | TRBJ2-7 | TRBV7-8 | TRBD1 | TGTGCCAGCAGCCTCCGACTGGACAGGGGGCTTAAAGAGCAGTACTTC | CASSLRLDRGLKEQYF
few | TRBJ2-2 | TRBV4-1 | TRBD2 | TGCGCCAGCCGAACATCGGCGGGGGGGCGGACCGGGGAGCTGTTTTTT | CASRTSAGGRTGELFF
. | TRBJ2-7 | TRBV5-1 | . | TGCGCCAGCAGCTACGGGGGCGAGCAGTACTTC | CASSYGGEQYF
few | TRBJ2-7 | TRBV28 | TRBD1 | TGTGCCAGCAGTTTACACAGGGGCTCCTACGAGCAGTACTTC | CASSLHRGSYEQYF
. | TRBJ1-6 | TRBV9 | TRBD1 | TGTGCCAGCAGCCCCCACGGGACAGGGAATTCACCCCTCCACTTT | CASSPHGTGNSPLHF
. | TRBJ2-3 | TRBV10-3 | . | TGTGCCACCCTGTTGGGGGGTGTTGGGGATACGCAGTATTTT | CATLLGGVGDTQYF
few | TRBJ1-2 | TRBV19 | TRBD1 | TGTGCCAGTAGTATCTACAGGGGAAGGAGTGACTATGGCTACACCTTC | CASSIYRGRSDYGYTF
. | TRBJ1-1 | TRBV5-6 | . | TGTGCCAGCAGCTTGACAGGGCCTGGCACTGAAGCTTTCTTT | CASSLTGPGTEAFF
. | TRBJ2-5 | TRBV7-2 | TRBD2 | TGTGCCAGCAGCTCGGGGGGGCAAGAGACCCAGTACTTC | CASSSGGQETQYF
. | TRBJ2-7 | TRBV19 | . | TGTGCCAGTAGTCTACGACAGGCCTCCTACGAGCAGTACTTC | CASSLRQASYEQYF
. | TRBJ1-5 | TRBV2 | . | TGTGCCAGCATAGCGGTTGAGGGTCAGCCCCAGCATTTT | CASIAVEGQPQHF
. | TRBJ1-1 | TRBV10-3 | . | TGTGCCATCAGTGAGGGCAGGGAATCTGAAGCTTTCTTT | CAISEGRESEAFF
. | TRBJ1-5 | TRBV30 | TRBD1 | TGTGCCTGGAGTACAGGGGGCCGACGAGGGCCCCAGCATTTT | CAWSTGGRRGPQHF
. | TRBJ1-2 | TRBV18 | . | TGTGCCAGCTCACCGGCAGGGAACTCTAACTATGGCTACACCTTC | CASSPAGNSNYGYTF
. | TRBJ2-7 | TRBV6-1 | . | TGTGCCACCCACCTACAGGGTGGCGAGCAGTACTTC | CATHLQGGEQYF
. | TRBJ2-1 | TRBV19 | TRBD1 | TGTGCCAGTAGTCTGGGACAGGGCTGGGATGAGCAGTTCTTC | CASSLGQGWDEQFF